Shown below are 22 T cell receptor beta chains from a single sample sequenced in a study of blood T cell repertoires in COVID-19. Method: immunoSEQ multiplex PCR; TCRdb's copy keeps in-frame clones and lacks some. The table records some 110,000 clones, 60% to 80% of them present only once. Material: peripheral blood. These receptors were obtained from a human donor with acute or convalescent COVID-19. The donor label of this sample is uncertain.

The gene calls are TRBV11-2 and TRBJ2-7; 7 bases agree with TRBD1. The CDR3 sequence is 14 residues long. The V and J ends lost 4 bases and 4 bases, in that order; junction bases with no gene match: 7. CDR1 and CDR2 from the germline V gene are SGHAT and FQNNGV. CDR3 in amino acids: CASSSSGGGYEQYF. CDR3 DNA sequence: TGTGCCAGCAGCTCTTCAGGGGGTGGGTACGAGCAGTACTTC.

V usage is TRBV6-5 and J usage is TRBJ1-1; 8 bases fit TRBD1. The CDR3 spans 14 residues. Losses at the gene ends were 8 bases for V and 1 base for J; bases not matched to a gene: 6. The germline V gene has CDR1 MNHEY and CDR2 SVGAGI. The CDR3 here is CASSRTGSNTEAFF. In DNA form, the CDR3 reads TGTGCCAGCTCCCGGACAGGGTCGAACACTGAAGCTTTCTTT.

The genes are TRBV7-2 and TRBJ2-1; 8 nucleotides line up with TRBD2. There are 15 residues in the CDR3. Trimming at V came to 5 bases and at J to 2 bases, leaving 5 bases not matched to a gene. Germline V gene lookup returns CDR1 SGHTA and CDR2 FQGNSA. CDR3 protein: CASSLTGGPYNEQFF. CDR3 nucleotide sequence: TGTGCCAGCAGCCTCACGGGGGGGCCCTACAATGAGCAGTTCTTC.

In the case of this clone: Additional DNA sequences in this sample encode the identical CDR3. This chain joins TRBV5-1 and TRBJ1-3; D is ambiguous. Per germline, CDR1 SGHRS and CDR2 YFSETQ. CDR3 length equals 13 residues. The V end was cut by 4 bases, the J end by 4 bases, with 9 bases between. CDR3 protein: CASSLRQGNTIYF. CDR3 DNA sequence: TGCGCCAGCAGCCTCCGTCAGGGAAACACCATATATTTT.

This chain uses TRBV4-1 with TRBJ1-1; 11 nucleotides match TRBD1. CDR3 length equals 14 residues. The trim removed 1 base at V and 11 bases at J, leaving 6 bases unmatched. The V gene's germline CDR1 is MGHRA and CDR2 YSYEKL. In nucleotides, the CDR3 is TGCGCCAGCAGCCAAGGCGGACAGGGGGCAAAGGCTTTCTTT. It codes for CASSQGGQGAKAFF.

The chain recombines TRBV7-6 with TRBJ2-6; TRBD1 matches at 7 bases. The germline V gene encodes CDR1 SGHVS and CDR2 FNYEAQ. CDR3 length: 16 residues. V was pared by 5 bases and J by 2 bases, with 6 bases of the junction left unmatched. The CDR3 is CASSEFQGAGANVLTF. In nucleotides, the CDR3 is TGTGCCAGCAGCGAATTTCAGGGGGCTGGGGCCAACGTCCTGACTTTC.

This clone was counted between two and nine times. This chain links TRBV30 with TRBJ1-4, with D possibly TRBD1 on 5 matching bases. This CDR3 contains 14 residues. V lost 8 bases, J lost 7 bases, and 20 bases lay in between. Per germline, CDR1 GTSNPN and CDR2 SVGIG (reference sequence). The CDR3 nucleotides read TGTGCCGCATGGAGGGCGCTGGGGGGTGAAAAACTGTTTTTT. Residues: CAAWRALGGEKLFF.

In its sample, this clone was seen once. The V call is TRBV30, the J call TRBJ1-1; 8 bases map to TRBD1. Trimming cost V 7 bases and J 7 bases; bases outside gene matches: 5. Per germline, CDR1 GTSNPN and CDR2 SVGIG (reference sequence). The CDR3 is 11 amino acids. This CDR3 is CALRDRFEAFF. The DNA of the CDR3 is TGTGCCTTAAGGGACAGGTTTGAAGCTTTCTTT.

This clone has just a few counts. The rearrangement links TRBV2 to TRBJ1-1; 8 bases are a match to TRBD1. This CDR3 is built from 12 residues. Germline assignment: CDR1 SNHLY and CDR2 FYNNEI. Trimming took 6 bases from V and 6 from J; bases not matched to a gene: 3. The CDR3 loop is CASSHRGAEAFF. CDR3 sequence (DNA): TGTGCCAGCAGCCACAGGGGGGCTGAAGCTTTCTTT.

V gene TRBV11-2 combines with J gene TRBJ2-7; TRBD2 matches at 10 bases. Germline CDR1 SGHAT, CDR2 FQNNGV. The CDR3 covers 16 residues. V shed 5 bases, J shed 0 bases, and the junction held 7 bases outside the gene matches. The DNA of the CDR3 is TGTGCCAGCAGCCCATTTAGCGGGGGGTTCTCCTACGAGCAGTACTTC. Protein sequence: CASSPFSGGFSYEQYF.

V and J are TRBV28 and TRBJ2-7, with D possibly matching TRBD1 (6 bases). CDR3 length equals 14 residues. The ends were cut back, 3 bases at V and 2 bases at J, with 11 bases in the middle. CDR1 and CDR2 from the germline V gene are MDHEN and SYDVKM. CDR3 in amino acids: CASSFHRVPYEQYF. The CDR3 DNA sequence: TGTGCCAGCAGTTTTCACAGGGTCCCCTACGAGCAGTACTTC.

CDR3 sequence (DNA): TGTGCCAGCAGCCAAGATACTGGGCCAGCGGGTCAGCCCCAGCATTTT. It is translated as CASSQDTGPAGQPQHF. The J gene is TRBJ1-5, the V gene TRBV4-2; the D is unclear. CDR1 and CDR2 (germline): LGHNA, YNFKEQ. The V gene lost 0 bases and the J gene lost 6 bases, with 15 bases spanning the gap. The CDR3 sequence is 16 residues long.

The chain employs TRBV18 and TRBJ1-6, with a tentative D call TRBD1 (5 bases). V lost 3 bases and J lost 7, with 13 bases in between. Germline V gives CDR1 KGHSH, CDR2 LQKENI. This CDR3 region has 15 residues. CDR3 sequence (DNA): TGTGCCAGCTCACCCGGGACTGGGGGGAATTCACCCCTCCACTTT. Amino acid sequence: CASSPGTGGNSPLHF.

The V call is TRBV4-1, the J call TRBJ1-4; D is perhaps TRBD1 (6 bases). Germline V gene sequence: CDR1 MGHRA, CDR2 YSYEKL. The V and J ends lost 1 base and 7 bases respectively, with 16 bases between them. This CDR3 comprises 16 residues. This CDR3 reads CASSQVLGARSEKLFF. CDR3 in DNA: TGCGCCAGCAGCCAAGTGTTGGGGGCAAGGAGTGAAAAACTGTTTTTT.

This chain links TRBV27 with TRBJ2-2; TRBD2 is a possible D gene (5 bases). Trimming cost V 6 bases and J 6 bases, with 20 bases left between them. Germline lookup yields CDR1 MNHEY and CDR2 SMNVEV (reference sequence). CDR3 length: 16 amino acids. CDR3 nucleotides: TGTGCCAGCAGCCCTCTGGGGAGCCGGACTTCCGGGGAGCTGTTTTTT. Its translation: CASSPLGSRTSGELFF.

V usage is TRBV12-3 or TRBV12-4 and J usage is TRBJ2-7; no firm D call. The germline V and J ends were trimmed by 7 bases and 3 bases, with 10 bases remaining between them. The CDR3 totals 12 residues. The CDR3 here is CASTEHNYEQYF. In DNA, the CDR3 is TGTGCCAGCACCGAACATAACTACGAGCAGTACTTC.

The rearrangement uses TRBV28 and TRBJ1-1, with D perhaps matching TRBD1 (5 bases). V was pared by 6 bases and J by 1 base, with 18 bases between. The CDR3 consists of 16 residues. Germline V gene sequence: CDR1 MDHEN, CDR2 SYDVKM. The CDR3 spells CASRRPVRTKNTEAFF. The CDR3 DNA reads TGTGCCAGCAGGCGACCCGTTCGGACAAAGAACACTGAAGCTTTCTTT.

CDR3 in DNA: TGTGCCAGCTCACCCGACAGACATGGCTACACCTTC. Translating it yields CASSPDRHGYTF. The chain has TRBV18 and TRBJ1-2, with D perhaps TRBD1 (5 bases). The CDR3 runs to 12 residues. Germline CDR1 KGHSH, CDR2 LQKENI. Trimming cost V 3 bases and J 6 bases, with 8 bases left between them.

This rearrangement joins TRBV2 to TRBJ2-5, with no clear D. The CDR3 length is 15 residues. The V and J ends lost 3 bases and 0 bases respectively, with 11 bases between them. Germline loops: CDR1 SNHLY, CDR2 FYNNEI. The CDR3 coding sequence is TGTGCCAGCAGTGAGCTAGGCCCCCACCAAGAGACCCAGTACTTC. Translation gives CASSELGPHQETQYF.

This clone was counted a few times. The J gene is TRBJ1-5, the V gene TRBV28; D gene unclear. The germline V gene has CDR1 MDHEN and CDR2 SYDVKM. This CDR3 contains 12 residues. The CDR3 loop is CSHRSNNQPQHF. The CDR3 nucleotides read TGTTCGCACAGATCTAACAATCAGCCCCAGCATTTT.

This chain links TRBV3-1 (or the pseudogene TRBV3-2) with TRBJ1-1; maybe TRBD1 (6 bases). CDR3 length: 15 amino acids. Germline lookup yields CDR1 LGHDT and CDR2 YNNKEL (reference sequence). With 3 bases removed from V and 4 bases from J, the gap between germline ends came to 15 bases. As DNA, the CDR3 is TGTGCCAGCAGCCACCCAAGGGGGGGGATCACTGAAGCTTTCTTT. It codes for CASSHPRGGITEAFF.

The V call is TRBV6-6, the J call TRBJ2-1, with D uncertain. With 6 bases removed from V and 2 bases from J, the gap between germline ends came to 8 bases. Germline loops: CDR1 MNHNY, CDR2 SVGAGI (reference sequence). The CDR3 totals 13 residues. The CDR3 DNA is TGTGCCAGCAGGATTGGAGCCTACAATGAGCAGTTCTTC. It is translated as CASRIGAYNEQFF.